The source of this TCR beta chain is a study of cytomegalovirus exposure and HLA in healthy donors. Study as a whole: The roughly 120 validation repertoires matched the 666 first-cohort repertoires in platform, a later analysis reported. Overall study results and limits: Rare TCR sequences predominated, though certain public TCRs were found in many donors.

Generated by immunoSEQ multiplex PCR, the TCRdb table keeps only in-frame clones and is missing some. The data show under 150,000 clones, less than 90% seen once. CDR1 and CDR2 from the germline V gene are ENHRY and SYGVKD. V was pared by 10 bases and J by 1 base, with 6 bases of the junction left unmatched. CDR3 length: 14 amino acids. In the case of this clone: Its antigen is not identified.

Sequencing used PBMCs. The chain links TRBV10-3 to TRBJ1-5; 8 bases agree with TRBD1. This TCR derives from a man in his late teens or twenties in good health and CMV-seronegative. The CDR3 DNA reads TGTGCCACAAGACAGGGGACCAGCAATCAGCCCCAGCATTTT. This encodes CATRQGTSNQPQHF.